This T cell receptor (beta chain) emerged from a study of cytomegalovirus exposure and HLA in healthy donors. Across the study: The study's early data release held roughly 90 million unique TCRs from HLA-typed donors. Study findings and constraints: Rare TCR sequences predominated, though certain public TCRs were found in many donors. Cytomegalovirus association was assigned to 150 to 200 TCR beta chains. From TCR beta sequences, most subjects' HLA-A and HLA-B alleles were reportedly predicted accurately.

For this clone: Its target is not known.

PCR was performed using 60 Vbeta and 13 Jbeta primers. Generated by immunoSEQ multiplex PCR, the TCRdb table keeps only in-frame clones and is missing some. The repertoire holds roughly 100,000 clones, with 64% as singletons. The CDR3 loop spans 15 amino acids. Germline CDR1 MGHRA, CDR2 YSYEKL. Losses at the gene ends were 4 bases for V and 4 bases for J; bases not matched to a gene: 5. Sequencing used PBMCs. The source is a man in his sixties in good health and CMV-seronegative. This rearrangement joins TRBV4-1 to TRBJ1-3; 9 bases align to TRBD1. The CDR3 loop is CASSLIQGAGNTIYF. CDR3 DNA: TGCGCCAGCAGCCTGATACAGGGGGCCGGAAACACCATATATTTT.